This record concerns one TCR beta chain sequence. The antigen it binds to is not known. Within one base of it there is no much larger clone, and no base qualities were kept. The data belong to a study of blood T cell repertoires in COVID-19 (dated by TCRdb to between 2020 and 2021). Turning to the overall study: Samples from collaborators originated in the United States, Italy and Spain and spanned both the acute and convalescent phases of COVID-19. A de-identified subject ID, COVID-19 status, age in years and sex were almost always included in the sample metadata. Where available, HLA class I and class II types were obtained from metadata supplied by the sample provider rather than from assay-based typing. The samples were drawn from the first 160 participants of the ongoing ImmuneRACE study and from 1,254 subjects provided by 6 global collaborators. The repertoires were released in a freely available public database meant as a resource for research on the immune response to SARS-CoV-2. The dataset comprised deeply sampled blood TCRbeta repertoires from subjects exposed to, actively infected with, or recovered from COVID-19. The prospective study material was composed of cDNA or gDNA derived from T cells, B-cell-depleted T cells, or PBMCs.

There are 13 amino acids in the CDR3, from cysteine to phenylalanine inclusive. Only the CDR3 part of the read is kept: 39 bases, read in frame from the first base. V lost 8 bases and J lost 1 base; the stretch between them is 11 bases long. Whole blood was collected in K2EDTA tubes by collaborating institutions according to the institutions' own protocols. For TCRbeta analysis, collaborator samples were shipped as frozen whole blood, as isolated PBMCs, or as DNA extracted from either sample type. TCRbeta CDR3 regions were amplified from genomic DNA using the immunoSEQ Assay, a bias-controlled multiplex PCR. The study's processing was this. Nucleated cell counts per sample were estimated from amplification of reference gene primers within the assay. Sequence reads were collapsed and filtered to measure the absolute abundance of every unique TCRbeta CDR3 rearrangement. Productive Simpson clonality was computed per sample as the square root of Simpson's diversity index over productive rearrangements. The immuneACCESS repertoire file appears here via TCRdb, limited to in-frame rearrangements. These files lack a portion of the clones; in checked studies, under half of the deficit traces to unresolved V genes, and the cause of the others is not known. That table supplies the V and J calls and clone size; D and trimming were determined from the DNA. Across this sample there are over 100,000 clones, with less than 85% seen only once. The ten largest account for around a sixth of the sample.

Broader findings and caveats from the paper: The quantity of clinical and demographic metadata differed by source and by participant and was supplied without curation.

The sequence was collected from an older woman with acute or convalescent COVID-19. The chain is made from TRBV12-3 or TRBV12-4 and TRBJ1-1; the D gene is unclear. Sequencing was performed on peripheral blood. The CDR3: CASREGKNTEAFF. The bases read TGTGCCAGCCGTGAGGGCAAGAACACTGAAGCTTTCTTT.